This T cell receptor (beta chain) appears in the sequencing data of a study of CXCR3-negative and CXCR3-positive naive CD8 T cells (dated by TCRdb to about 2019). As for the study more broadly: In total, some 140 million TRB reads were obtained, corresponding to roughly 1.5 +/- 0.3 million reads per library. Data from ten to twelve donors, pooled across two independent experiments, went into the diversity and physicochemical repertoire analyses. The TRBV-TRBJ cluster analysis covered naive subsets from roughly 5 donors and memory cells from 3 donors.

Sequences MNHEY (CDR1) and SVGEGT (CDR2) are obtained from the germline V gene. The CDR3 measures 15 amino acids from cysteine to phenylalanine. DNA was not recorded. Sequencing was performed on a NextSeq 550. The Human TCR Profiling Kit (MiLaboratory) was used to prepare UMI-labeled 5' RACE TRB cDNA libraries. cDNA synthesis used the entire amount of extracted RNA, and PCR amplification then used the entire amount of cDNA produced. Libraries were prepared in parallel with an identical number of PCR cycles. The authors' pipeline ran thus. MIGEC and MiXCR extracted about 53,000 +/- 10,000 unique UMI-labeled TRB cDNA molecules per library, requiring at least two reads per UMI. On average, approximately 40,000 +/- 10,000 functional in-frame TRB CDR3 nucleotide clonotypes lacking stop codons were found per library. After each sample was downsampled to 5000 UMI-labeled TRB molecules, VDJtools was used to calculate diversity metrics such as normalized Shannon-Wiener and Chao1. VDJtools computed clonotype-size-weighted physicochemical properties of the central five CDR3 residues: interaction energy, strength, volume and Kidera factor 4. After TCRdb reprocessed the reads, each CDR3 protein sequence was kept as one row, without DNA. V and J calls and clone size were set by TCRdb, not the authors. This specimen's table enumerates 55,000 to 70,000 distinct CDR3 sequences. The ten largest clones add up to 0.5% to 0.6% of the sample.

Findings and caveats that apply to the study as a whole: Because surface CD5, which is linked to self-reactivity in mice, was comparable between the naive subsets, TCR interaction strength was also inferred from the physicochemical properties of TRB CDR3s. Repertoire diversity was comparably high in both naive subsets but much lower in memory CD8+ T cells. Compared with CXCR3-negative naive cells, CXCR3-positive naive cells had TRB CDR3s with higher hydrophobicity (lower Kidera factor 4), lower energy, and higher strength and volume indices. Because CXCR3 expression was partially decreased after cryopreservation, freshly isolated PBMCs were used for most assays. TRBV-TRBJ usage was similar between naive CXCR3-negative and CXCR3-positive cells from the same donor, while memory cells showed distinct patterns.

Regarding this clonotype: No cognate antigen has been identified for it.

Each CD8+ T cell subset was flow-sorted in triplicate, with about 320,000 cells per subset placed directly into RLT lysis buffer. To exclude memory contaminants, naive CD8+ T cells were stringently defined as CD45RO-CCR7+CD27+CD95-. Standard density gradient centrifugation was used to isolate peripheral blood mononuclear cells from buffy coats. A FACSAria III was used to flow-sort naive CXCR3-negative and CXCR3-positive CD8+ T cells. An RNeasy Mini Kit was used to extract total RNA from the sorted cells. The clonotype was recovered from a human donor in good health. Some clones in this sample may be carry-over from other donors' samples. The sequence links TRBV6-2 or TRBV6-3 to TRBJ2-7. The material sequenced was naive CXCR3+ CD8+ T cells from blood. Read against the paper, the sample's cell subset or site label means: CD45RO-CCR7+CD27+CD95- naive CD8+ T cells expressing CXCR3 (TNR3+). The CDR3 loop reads CASSEPLPEMNEQYF.